A single sample gave rise to the 9 T cell receptor beta chains below, sequenced in a study of blood T cell repertoires in COVID-19. Only in-frame clones appear in the TCRdb table, and some are missing; sequencing was by immunoSEQ multiplex PCR. Altogether around 300,000 clones are present, approximately 89% being singletons, with the ten largest covering 1.9%. The sample taken for sequencing was PBMCs or T cells enriched from blood (not recorded which). The receptors stem from a woman aged 55-70 years who had recovered from COVID-19.

The chain combines TRBV2 with TRBJ2-5; 7 bases fit TRBD2. The CDR3 runs to 14 residues. Unmatched junction bases numbered 9, after V lost 7 bases and J lost 4 bases. Germline CDR1 SNHLY, CDR2 FYNNEI. CDR3 in DNA: TGTGCCAGCACCAAGGGCCTAGCGGTAGAGACCCAGTACTTC. Protein: CASTKGLAVETQYF.

Turning to this clone: Other DNA sequences from this sample encode an identical CDR3 as well. The gene calls are TRBV30 and TRBJ1-4; D unclear. V was clipped by 2 bases and J by 8 bases, with 6 bases between them. Germline-derived CDR1 and CDR2 are GTSNPN and SVGIG (reference sequence). The CDR3 is 11 amino acids. Here the CDR3 reads CAWSPGEKLFF. CDR3 sequence (DNA): TGTGCCTGGAGTCCGGGGGAAAAACTGTTTTTT.

This clone was picked up a small number of times. The V and J genes are TRBV5-1 and TRBJ1-6, with D uncertain. V was cut by 0 bases and J by 11 bases, with 21 bases left in between. The CDR3 length is 17 residues. Per the germline V gene, CDR1 is SGHRS and CDR2 is YFSETQ. CDR3 coding DNA: TGCGCCAGCAGCTTGGAACCCTTTTCTGACGGCGGTCCACCCCTCCACTTT. Translated: CASSLEPFSDGGPPLHF. Together with reference TRBV5-1 and TRBJ1-6, the CDR3 gives the full variable domain: KAGVTQTPRYLIKTRGQQVTLSCSPISGHRSVSWYQQTPGQGLQFLFEYFSETQRNKGNFPGRFSGRQFSNSRSEMNVSTLELGDSALYLCASSLEPFSDGGPPLHFGNGTRLTVT.

The chain recombines TRBV7-3 with TRBJ2-1; TRBD1 agrees at 8 bases. This CDR3 contains 15 residues. The germline V gene has CDR1 SGHTA and CDR2 FQGTGA. Losses at the gene ends were 5 bases for V and 6 bases for J; bases not matched to a gene: 9. DNA for the CDR3: TGTGCCAGCAGCAAAACCGGGACAGGCCTCAATGAGCAGTTCTTC. As protein: CASSKTGTGLNEQFF.

The J gene is TRBJ2-2, the V gene TRBV2; TRBD1 agrees at 7 bases. There are 13 residues in the CDR3. J gave up 6 bases and V 6 bases, and 4 bases lay outside the gene matches. The germline CDR1 and CDR2 sequences are SNHLY and FYNNEI. The CDR3 region is CASSTTGPGELFF. CDR3 DNA sequence: TGTGCCAGCAGCACGACAGGGCCCGGGGAGCTGTTTTTT. The variable domain in full, completed from reference TRBV2 and TRBJ2-2, reads EPEVTQTPSHQVTQMGQEVILRCVPISNHLYFYWYRQILGQKVEFLVSFYNNEISEKSEIFDDQFSVERPDGSNFTLKIRSTKLEDSAMYFCASSTTGPGELFFGEGSRLTVL.

The sample holds one count of this clone. The V and J genes are TRBV4-2 and TRBJ1-1; TRBD1 agrees at 10 bases. CDR1 is LGHNA and CDR2 is YNFKEQ in the germline V gene. CDR3 length: 14 amino acids. With 1 base clipped from V and 7 bases from J, the junction kept 3 bases outside the gene matches. The CDR3 here is CASSQGDRGLEAFF. Here the CDR3 DNA reads TGTGCCAGCAGCCAAGGCGACAGGGGGCTTGAAGCTTTCTTT.

The V and J genes are TRBV5-4 and TRBJ2-2; 10 positions agree with TRBD1. From germline, CDR1 is SGHNT and CDR2 YYREEE (reference sequence). V lost 2 bases, J lost 5 bases, and 9 bases stayed unmatched. The length of the CDR3 is 17 residues. The CDR3 protein is CASSLSPGQGSTGELFF. For the CDR3, the DNA is TGTGCCAGCAGCTTATCTCCGGGACAGGGGAGTACCGGGGAGCTGTTTTTT.

The J gene is TRBJ1-1, the V gene TRBV7-3, with no clear D. Germline lookup yields CDR1 SGHTA and CDR2 FQGTGA. The CDR3 sequence is 13 residues long. V was shortened by 4 bases and J by 4 bases, with 10 bases between the two germline ends. Written as DNA, the CDR3 is TGTGCCAGCAGCTCCGGACTGGGCACTGAAGCTTTCTTT. It specifies CASSSGLGTEAFF.

A few counts support this clone. Distinct nucleotide sequences in the sample also encode this CDR3. The V call is TRBV9, the J call TRBJ1-1; a possible D gene is TRBD1 (6 bases). V gave up 4 bases and J gave up 5 bases, with 12 bases separating them. The CDR3 runs to 13 residues. Germline V CDR1 and CDR2: SGDLS, YYNGEE. CDR3 region: CASSPGGRTEAFF. CDR3 bases: TGTGCCAGCAGCCCGGGGGGGCGGACTGAAGCTTTCTTT.